A selection of T cell receptor beta chains follows, all from one sample in a study of STAT5B mutations in CD4+ large granular lymphocyte leukemia. Profiling relied on immunoSEQ multiplex PCR, and the TCRdb table lists in-frame clones only, not all of them. The data hold about 30,000 clones, with 70% to 90% observed a single time. Source material: CD4+ T cells from blood buffy coats. The receptor set was obtained from a human donor in good health. CDR3s include the opening cysteine and the closing phenylalanine or tryptophan. A D gene is named only where the DNA matches it firmly. Only some rows state a clone size, as once, few, many or a class for expanded clones.

TGTGCCAGCTCACCAGGGACTAGCGGGGGTTACAATGAGCAGTTCTTC	CASSPGTSGGYNEQFF	NA	TRBJ2-1	TRBV18	TRBD2
TGTGCCAGCAGCTTGCTCCAGGGGCTCGGGGAGCTGTTTTTT	CASSLLQGLGELFF	once	TRBJ2-2	TRBV5-8	NA
TGCAGCGTTGCGCTGGGGCAAGGCAATCAGCCCCAGCATTTT	CSVALGQGNQPQHF	NA	TRBJ1-5	TRBV29-1	NA
TGTGCCAGCAGCCCCCCAGGAAACTCTGGAAACACCATATATTTT	CASSPPGNSGNTIYF	NA	TRBJ1-3	TRBV7-2	NA
TGTGCCAGCAGCTTAGGGCCGGGACTAGCGCCTACCGGGGAGCTGTTTTTT	CASSLGPGLAPTGELFF	NA	TRBJ2-2	TRBV7-6	TRBD2
TGTGCCAGCAGTGTAGAGGGTCAAGAGACCCAGTACTTC	CASSVEGQETQYF	NA	TRBJ2-5	TRBV2	NA
TGTGCCAGCAGCCAAGGGGTAGCGGGAGGTCTGGAGACCCAGTACTTC	CASSQGVAGGLETQYF	NA	TRBJ2-5	TRBV4-2	TRBD2
TGTGCCAGCAGCTTAGTCGACAGGGGGCATCACACTGAAGCTTTCTTT	CASSLVDRGHHTEAFF	NA	TRBJ1-1	TRBV7-6	TRBD1
TGTGCCAGCAGCTTAGGTTCGGGTTATGGCTACACCTTC	CASSLGSGYGYTF	NA	TRBJ1-2	TRBV7-8	NA
TGTGCTAGTGCCTTTGGAGCGGTCATTAGCGGGGAAGGCACAGATACGCAGTATTTT	CASAFGAVISGEGTDTQYF	NA	TRBJ2-3	TRBV12-5	TRBD2
TGTGCCAGCAGCTTGGCCAGCGGACAGGGAACGGGGGAGCAGTACTTC	CASSLASGQGTGEQYF	NA	TRBJ2-5	TRBV5-4	TRBD1
TGTGCCATCTCCGGGACAAATAGCAATCAGCCCCAGCATTTT	CAISGTNSNQPQHF	NA	TRBJ1-5	TRBV10-3	NA
TGTGCCAGCTTACATGGGGGGCCCGGTGGCTACACCTTC	CASLHGGPGGYTF	few	TRBJ1-2	TRBV28	NA
TGTGCCAGCAGCTTCCTGGGGTCCCGCTACGAGCAGTACTTC	CASSFLGSRYEQYF	NA	TRBJ2-7	TRBV7-8	NA
TGTGCCAGCAGCCTGGACCGGAACACCGGGGAGCTGTTTTTT	CASSLDRNTGELFF	NA	TRBJ2-2	TRBV7-2	NA
TGTGCCAGCAGTGTGGGTAACAGAGGAGAGACCCAGTACTTC	CASSVGNRGETQYF	NA	TRBJ2-5	TRBV2	NA
TGTGCCAGCAGCTCGACAGATACGCAGTATTTT	CASSSTDTQYF	NA	TRBJ2-3	TRBV5-4	NA
TGTGCCAGCAGCTTAGTGACTAGCGGGAGTAATGAGCAGTTCTTC	CASSLVTSGSNEQFF	once	TRBJ2-1	TRBV7-8	TRBD2
TGTGCCAGCGAGGGGTGGAAGACCCAGTACTTC	CASEGWKTQYF	NA	TRBJ2-5	TRBV28	NA
TGTGCCAGCAGCAATTCAGCGGGGTACTACAATGAGCAGTTCTTC	CASSNSAGYYNEQFF	NA	TRBJ2-1	TRBV25-1	TRBD2
TGTGCCAGTTCCAATAACTATGGCTACACCTTC	CASSNNYGYTF	NA	TRBJ1-2	TRBV2	NA
TGCGCCAGCAGCCAAGAAAGGGCCAGAAGAAACACCGGGGAGCTGTTTTTT	CASSQERARRNTGELFF	NA	TRBJ2-2	TRBV4-3	NA
TGTGCCACCAGCAGGGCATCGGGTATGGAGGGTCAGCCCCAGCATTTT	CATSRASGMEGQPQHF	NA	TRBJ1-5	TRBV15	NA
TGTGCCAGCTGGAACTCCTACGAGCAGTACTTC	CASWNSYEQYF	NA	TRBJ2-7	TRBV21-1	NA
TGTGCCAGCAGCTTGGAAGATTCGTACCAAGAGACCCAGTACTTC	CASSLEDSYQETQYF	NA	TRBJ2-5	TRBV5-5	NA
TGTGCCATCAGTGAAGGCTACGAGCAGTACTTC	CAISEGYEQYF	NA	TRBJ2-7	TRBV10-3	NA
TGTGCCAGCAGCCCAAGAGGGAGTCTTGAGCAGTTCTTC	CASSPRGSLEQFF	once	TRBJ2-1	TRBV7-8	NA
TGTGCCAGCAGTTTATCTCGGGGTAATGAAAAACTGTTTTTT	CASSLSRGNEKLFF	NA	TRBJ1-4	TRBV28	NA
TGTGCCAGCAGTCCCCGGGACTTCTACAATGAGCAGTTCTTC	CASSPRDFYNEQFF	NA	TRBJ2-1	TRBV7-9	NA
TGTGCCAGTGTAACATCGGGGGGGGAGACCCAGTACTTC	CASVTSGGETQYF	once	TRBJ2-5	TRBV7-2	TRBD2
TGCGCCAGCAGCTTGGGACTAGCTAGGGCCGGGGAGCTGTTTTTT	CASSLGLARAGELFF	NA	TRBJ2-2	TRBV4-3	TRBD2
TGTGCCAGCAGCCCCCCCGGGGGGGGTACTGAAGCTTTCTTT	CASSPPGGGTEAFF	once	TRBJ1-1	TRBV6-5	NA
TGTGCCAGCAGCTCCGGGCCAGGGAATTACGAGCAGTACTTC	CASSSGPGNYEQYF	NA	TRBJ2-7	TRBV7-6	NA
TGTGCCAGCAATCGCCCCGGGGGTTCCTACAATGAGCAGTTCTTC	CASNRPGGSYNEQFF	NA	TRBJ2-1	TRBV5-8	NA
TGCGCCAGCAGCCAAGACCGCGTAACAGATACGCAGTATTTT	CASSQDRVTDTQYF	NA	TRBJ2-3	TRBV4-3	NA
TGTGCCATCAGCCGGGGTCGGGAGGGCACGGATGAGCAGTTCTTC	CAISRGREGTDEQFF	NA	TRBJ2-1	TRBV10-3	TRBD2
TGTGCCAGCAGCGTAAGTGCGGGAGGGAGCACAGATACGCAGTATTTT	CASSVSAGGSTDTQYF	NA	TRBJ2-3	TRBV9	TRBD2
TGTGCCAGCAGCTCCCGGGGTCAGGGGGCCGGCGCAGATACGCAGTATTTT	CASSSRGQGAGADTQYF	NA	TRBJ2-3	TRBV7-9	TRBD1
TGTGCCAGTAGGAGACAGGGGGCTCCTGGCTACACCTTC	CASRRQGAPGYTF	NA	TRBJ1-2	TRBV19	TRBD1
TGCGCCAGCAGCCAAGACGGTGGGGGCACAGATACGCAGTATTTT	CASSQDGGGTDTQYF	NA	TRBJ2-3	TRBV4-1	NA
TGTGCCAGTAGAGGCCTTCTCTCCTACGAGCAGTACTTC	CASRGLLSYEQYF	NA	TRBJ2-7	TRBV19	NA
TGTGCCAGCAGCCCGGGGACGGGCTGGGAGACCCAGTACTTC	CASSPGTGWETQYF	NA	TRBJ2-5	TRBV7-2	NA
TGTGCCAGCAGCACAGGGGGCGCTGACCACACCTTC	CASSTGGADHTF	NA	TRBJ1-2	TRBV28	TRBD1
TGTGCCAGCAGCTTGGATATAAACAGGGCAAACACTGAAGCTTTCTTT	CASSLDINRANTEAFF	NA	TRBJ1-1	TRBV5-4	NA
TGTGCCAGCAGCTTAGCGGCAGGTTACCAAGAGACCCAGTACTTC	CASSLAAGYQETQYF	NA	TRBJ2-5	TRBV7-2	NA
TGTGCCAGCAGCCGCCACGGTGGGGAAGGGGATGAGCAGTTCTTC	CASSRHGGEGDEQFF	NA	TRBJ2-1	TRBV6-4	NA
TGCAGCGTTGCTGGGTCTGGGACTAGCGGGAGGGCGAGAGAGCAGTACTTC	CSVAGSGTSGRAREQYF	NA	TRBJ2-7	TRBV29-1	TRBD2
TGTGCCAGCAGCTTCATCGGGGAGCTGTTTTTT	CASSFIGELFF	NA	TRBJ2-2	TRBV7-2	NA
TGTGCCAGCAGTCCCAGATTCGGGGGCTACACCTTC	CASSPRFGGYTF	NA	TRBJ1-2	TRBV6-5	NA